This entry describes one TCR beta chain. Its antigen remains unidentified. Other DNA sequences from this sample encode an identical CDR3 as well. CDR1 SNHLY and CDR2 FYNNEI come from the germline V gene. There are 11 residues in the CDR3. Trimming shortened V by 4 bases and J by 5 bases, and 5 bases separated the two germline ends. Amplification used 60 Vbeta primers and 13 Jbeta primers. Repertoires were generated with immunoSEQ multiplex PCR, while TCRdb's copy carries only in-frame clones and drops some. This table has 150,000 to 200,000 clones, 81% appearing once. These data originate in a study of cytomegalovirus exposure and HLA in healthy donors. Study-wide findings and caveats: Rare TCR sequences predominated, though certain public TCRs were found in many donors. Among TCR beta chains of equal frequency, HLA-associated ones were more clonally expanded in a later analysis. The likely origin of a cluster of highly shared sequence variants was a sequencing artifact.

Sequenced: PBMCs. The chain combines TRBV2 with TRBJ2-5, with D uncertain. The TCR sequence derives from a young woman in good health and CMV-seropositive. The CDR3 sequence: CASSGQETQYF. The CDR3 bases are TGTGCCAGCAGTGGCCAGGAGACCCAGTACTTC.